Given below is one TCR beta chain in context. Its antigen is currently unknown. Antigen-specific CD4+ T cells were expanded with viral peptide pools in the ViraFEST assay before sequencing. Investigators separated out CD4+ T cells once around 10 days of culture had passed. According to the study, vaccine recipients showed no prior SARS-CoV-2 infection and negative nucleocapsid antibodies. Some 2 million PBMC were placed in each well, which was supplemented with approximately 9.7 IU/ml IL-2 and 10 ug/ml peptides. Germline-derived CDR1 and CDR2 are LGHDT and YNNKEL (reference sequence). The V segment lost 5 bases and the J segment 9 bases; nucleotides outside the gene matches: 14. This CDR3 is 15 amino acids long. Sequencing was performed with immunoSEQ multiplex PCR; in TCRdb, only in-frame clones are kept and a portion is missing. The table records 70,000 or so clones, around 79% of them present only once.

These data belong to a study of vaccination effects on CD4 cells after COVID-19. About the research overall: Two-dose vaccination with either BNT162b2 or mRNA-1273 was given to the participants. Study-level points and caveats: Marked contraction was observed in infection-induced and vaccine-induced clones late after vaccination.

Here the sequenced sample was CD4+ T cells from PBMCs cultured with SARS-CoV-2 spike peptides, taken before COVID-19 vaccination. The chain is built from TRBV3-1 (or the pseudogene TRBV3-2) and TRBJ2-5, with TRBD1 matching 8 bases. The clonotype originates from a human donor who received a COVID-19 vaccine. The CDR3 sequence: CASSNRDRTSKAQYF. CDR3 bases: TGTGCCAGCAGCAACCGGGACAGGACCAGCAAGGCCCAGTACTTC.